The sequence of this T cell receptor (beta chain) was determined in a study of T cells in Graves' hyperthyroidism and ophthalmopathy. Germline V gene sequence: CDR1 SGHRS, CDR2 YFSETQ. Trimming took 1 base from V and 7 from J; bases not matched to a gene: 8. The CDR3 contains 16 residues. For Graves' hyperthyroidism to be stable, ophthalmopathy could not progress within 18 months. TCR beta CDR3 regions were amplified from RNA transcripts. The HTBI primer set drove a first-round RT-PCR of the TCR CDR3. TCRdb passed the multiplex PCR reads through MiXCR, listing each CDR3 protein once. The data contain 200,000 to 250,000 distinct CDR3 sequences, approximately 17% of them singletons.

Sequencing was carried out using blood. The TCR was taken from a man aged 50 to 60 with Graves' hyperthyroidism. The J gene is TRBJ1-4, the V gene TRBV5-1, with TRBD1 matching over 9 bases. The CDR3 DNA follows: TGCGCCAGCAGCTTGCCCCTTGGGACAGGGAGTGAAAAACTGTTTTTT. This sequence encodes CASSLPLGTGSEKLFF.